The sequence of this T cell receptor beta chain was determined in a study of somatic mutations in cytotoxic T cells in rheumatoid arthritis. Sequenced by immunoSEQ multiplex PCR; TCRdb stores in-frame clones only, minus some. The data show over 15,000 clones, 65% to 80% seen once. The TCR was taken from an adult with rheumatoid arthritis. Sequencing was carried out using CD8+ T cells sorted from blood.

This chain's CDR3 is CASSWTTYSTDTQYF. The DNA of the CDR3 is TGTGCCAGCAGTTGGACTACCTATAGCACAGATACGCAGTATTTT. The chain couples TRBV6-5 to TRBJ2-3; tentative D call: TRBD2 (6 bases). Germline CDR1 reads MNHEY; CDR2 reads SVGAGI. The CDR3 is made up of 15 amino acids. Trimming stripped 4 bases from V and 0 bases from J, with 11 bases between.